Following are 5 T cell receptor beta chains from one sample sequenced in a study of T-cell reconstitution after alpha-beta-depleted transplantation in children. Unique molecular identifiers were built into the TCRbeta library. TCRdb analysed the PCR reads with MiXCR anew, one entry per CDR3 protein. The table lists around 580,000 distinct CDR3 sequences, 27% of them singletons. The sequenced sample was PBMCs, obtained before TCRalphabeta/CD19-depleted stem cell transplant. These receptor sequences come from a boy less than two years old with Wiskott-Aldrich syndrome, due to receive a stem cell transplant.

The V and J genes are TRBV5-6 and TRBJ1-5; D is possibly TRBD1 (5 bases). The V end lost 1 base, the J end lost 6 bases, and 8 bases lay between the germline ends. Germline lookup yields CDR1 SGHDT and CDR2 YYEEEE. The CDR3 spans 13 residues. The DNA for the CDR3 is TGTGCCAGCAGCTTGTTGGGGACTCAGCCCCAGCATTTT. As protein: CASSLLGTQPQHF. Full variable domain (rest looked up from reference TRBV5-6 and TRBJ1-5): DAGVTQSPTHLIKTRGQQVTLRCSPKSGHDTVSWYQQALGQGPQFIFQYYEEEERQRGNFPDRFSGHQFPNYSSELNVNALLLGDSALYLCASSLLGTQPQHFGDGTRLSIL.

This clonotype showed up just a few times. The J gene is TRBJ1-2, the V gene TRBV15; TRBD1 agrees at 8 bases. V lost 6 bases, J lost 2 bases, and 5 bases stayed unmatched. Germline loops: CDR1 LNHNV, CDR2 YYDKDF (reference sequence). There are 14 residues in the CDR3. CDR3 nucleotides: TGTGCCACCAGGTTGACAGGGGCGAACTATGGCTACACCTTC. Its protein is CATRLTGANYGYTF.

V usage is TRBV20-1 and J usage is TRBJ2-2, with TRBD1 identical over 8 bases. V lost 0 bases to trimming and J lost 4 bases; unmatched junction nucleotides: 10. The germline CDR1 and CDR2 sequences are DFQATT and SNEGSKA (reference sequence). This CDR3 is built from 17 residues. The CDR3 sequence is CSARDSRGRGLTGELFF. CDR3 coding DNA: TGCAGTGCTAGAGATTCTCGGGGCAGGGGGCTCACCGGGGAGCTGTTTTTT.

The gene calls are TRBV15 and TRBJ2-1; 11 positions agree with TRBD2. J was trimmed by 7 bases and V by 3 bases; bases with no gene match: 20. The length of the CDR3 is 20 residues. Looked up from germline, CDR1 is LNHNV and CDR2 is YYDKDF (reference sequence). The CDR3 region is CATSSSGLAGGPAVWNEQFF. Written as DNA, the CDR3 is TGTGCCACCAGCAGTTCGGGGCTAGCGGGAGGCCCAGCCGTGTGGAATGAGCAGTTCTTC.

The gene calls are TRBV5-1 and TRBJ1-1; a possible D gene is TRBD1 (5 bases). This CDR3 is built from 15 residues. V lost 2 bases to trimming and J lost 0 bases, with 11 bases between them. In germline, CDR1 is SGHRS, CDR2 YFSETQ. This CDR3 is CASSLRAGLNTEAFF. CDR3 nucleotides: TGCGCCAGCAGCTTACGGGCAGGGCTGAACACTGAAGCTTTCTTT.